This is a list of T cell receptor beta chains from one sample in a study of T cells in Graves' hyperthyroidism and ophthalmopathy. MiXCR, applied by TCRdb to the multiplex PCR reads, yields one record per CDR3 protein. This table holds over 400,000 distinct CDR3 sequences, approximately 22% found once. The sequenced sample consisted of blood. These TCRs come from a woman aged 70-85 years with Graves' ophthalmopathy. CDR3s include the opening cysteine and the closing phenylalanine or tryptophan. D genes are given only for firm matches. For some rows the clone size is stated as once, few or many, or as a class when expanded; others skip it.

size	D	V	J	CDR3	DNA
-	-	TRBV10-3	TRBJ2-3	CAISLTTEGPWDTQYF	TGTGCCATCAGTCTGACGACAGAGGGACCTTGGGATACGCAGTATTTT
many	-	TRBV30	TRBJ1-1	CAWKIQQNTEAFF	TGTGCCTGGAAAATACAGCAGAACACTGAAGCTTTCTTT
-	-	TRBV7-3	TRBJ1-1	CASGLLLVRNTEAFF	TGTGCCTCAGGGTTACTACTCGTGAGGAACACTGAAGCTTTCTTT
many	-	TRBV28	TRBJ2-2	CASTPTGNTGELFF	TGTGCCAGCACCCCGACAGGGAACACCGGGGAGCTGTTTTTT
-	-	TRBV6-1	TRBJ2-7	CASIKQDGYSYEQYF	TGTGCCAGCATTAAGCAGGACGGTTACTCCTACGAGCAGTACTTC
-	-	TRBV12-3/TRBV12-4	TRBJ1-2	CASSSSQASYGYTF	TGTGCCAGCAGCTCGAGTCAGGCCTCCTATGGCTACACCTTC
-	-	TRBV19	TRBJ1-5	CASSIDGDRNQPQHF	TGTGCCAGTAGTATAGATGGAGACAGAAATCAGCCCCAGCATTTT
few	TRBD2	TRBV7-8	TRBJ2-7	CASSLALAGGIDEQYF	TGTGCCAGCAGCTTAGCGCTAGCGGGAGGGATCGACGAGCAGTACTTC
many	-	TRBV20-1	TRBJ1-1	CSASQTSGYTEAFF	TGCAGTGCTAGCCAGACGAGCGGGTACACTGAAGCTTTCTTT
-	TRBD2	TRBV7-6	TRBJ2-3	CASSPGTSGRDLLSPDTQYF	TGTGCCAGCAGCCCCGGGACTAGCGGGAGGGATCTACTTTCCCCAGATACGCAGTATTTT
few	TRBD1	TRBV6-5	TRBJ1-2	CASSYGQGFGYTF	TGTGCCAGCAGCTACGGACAGGGGTTTGGATACACCTTC
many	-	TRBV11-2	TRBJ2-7	CASSLGYAAVYEQYF	TGTGCCAGCAGCTTAGGTTACGCGGCTGTCTACGAGCAGTACTTC
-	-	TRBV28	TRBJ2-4	CASRSGTGNIQYF	TGTGCCAGCCGCAGTGGGACGGGAAACATTCAGTACTTC
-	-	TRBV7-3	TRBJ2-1	CASSTAAMGEQFF	TGTGCCAGCAGCACCGCTGCGATGGGTGAGCAGTTCTTC
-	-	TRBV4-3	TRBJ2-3	CASSQEPGAADTQYF	TGCGCCAGCAGCCAAGAGCCCGGGGCGGCAGATACGCAGTATTTT
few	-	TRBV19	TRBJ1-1	CASSRPGVPNTEAFF	TGTGCCAGTAGTAGACCGGGAGTTCCGAACACTGAAGCTTTCTTT
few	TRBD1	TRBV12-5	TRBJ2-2	CASGPIPGQGATTGELFF	TGTGCTAGTGGGCCCATCCCGGGACAGGGGGCAACCACCGGGGAGCTGTTTTTT
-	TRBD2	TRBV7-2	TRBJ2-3	CASSLVGSGNEADTQYF	TGTGCCAGCAGCTTAGTGGGTAGCGGGAATGAGGCAGATACGCAGTATTTT
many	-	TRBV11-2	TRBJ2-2	CASRMAGNTGELFF	TGTGCCAGCCGTATGGCAGGGAACACCGGGGAGCTGTTTTTT
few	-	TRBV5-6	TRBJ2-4	CASSLAAAKNIQYF	TGTGCCAGCAGCTTGGCGGCAGCCAAAAACATTCAGTACTTC
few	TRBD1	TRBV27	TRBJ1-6	CASSPTRQGTTPLHF	TGTGCCAGCAGTCCGACCAGACAGGGAACGACACCCCTCCACTTT
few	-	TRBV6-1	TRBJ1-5	CASIVSGEIQPQHF	TGTGCCAGCATTGTCAGTGGGGAGATTCAGCCCCAGCATTTT
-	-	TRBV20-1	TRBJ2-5	CSARGAGQQETQYF	TGCAGTGCTAGAGGTGCGGGACAGCAAGAGACCCAGTACTTC
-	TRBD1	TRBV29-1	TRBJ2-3	CSVTDRLGATDTQYF	TGCAGCGTTACGGACAGGCTAGGGGCTACAGATACGCAGTATTTT
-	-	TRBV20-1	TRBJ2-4	CSAHSNLAKNIQYF	TGCAGTGCTCATTCAAACCTAGCCAAAAACATTCAGTACTTC
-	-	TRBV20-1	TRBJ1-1	CSATLVKNTEAFF	TGCAGTGCTACGCTGGTCAAGAACACTGAAGCTTTCTTT
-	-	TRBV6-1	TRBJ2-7	CASSPLGGPQDGYEQYF	TGTGCCAGCAGCCCTTTGGGCGGACCGCAGGATGGTTACGAGCAGTACTTC
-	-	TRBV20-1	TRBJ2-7	CSAGAGPHEQYF	TGCAGTGCTGGGGCAGGTCCGCACGAGCAGTACTTC
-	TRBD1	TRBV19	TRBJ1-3	CASRGGVGNTIYF	TGTGCCAGTCGAGGGGGCGTTGGAAACACCATATATTTT
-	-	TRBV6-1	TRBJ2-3	CATRQASDTQYF	TGTGCCACCAGACAGGCCTCAGATACGCAGTATTTT
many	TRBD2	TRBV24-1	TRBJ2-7	CATSDSGSNYEQYF	TGTGCCACCAGTGACAGCGGGAGTAACTACGAGCAGTACTTC
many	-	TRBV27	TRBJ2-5	CASRQDRSRRETQYF	TGTGCCAGCAGACAAGACAGGTCTCGGCGGGAGACCCAGTACTTC
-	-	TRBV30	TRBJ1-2	CAWRLDGRPYGYTF	TGTGCCTGGAGACTGGACGGCCGACCTTATGGCTACACCTTC
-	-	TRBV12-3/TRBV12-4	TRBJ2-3	CASTLGVTTDTQYF	TGTGCCAGCACCTTAGGGGTAACGACAGATACGCAGTATTTT
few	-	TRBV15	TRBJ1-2	CATSRDQSGGGYTF	TGTGCCACCAGCAGAGATCAGTCTGGGGGTGGCTACACCTTC
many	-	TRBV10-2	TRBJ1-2	CASSELVGDGYTF	TGCGCCAGCAGTGAGTTGGTGGGAGATGGCTACACCTTC
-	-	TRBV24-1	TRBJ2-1	CATSDGTGGSSYNEQFF	TGTGCCACCAGTGATGGGACCGGGGGTTCCTCCTACAATGAGCAGTTCTTC
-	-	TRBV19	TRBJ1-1	CASRAGRNLAFF	TGTGCCAGTAGGGCGGGCCGGAACCTTGCTTTCTTT
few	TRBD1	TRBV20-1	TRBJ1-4	CSARQGSGEKLFF	TGCAGTGCTCGACAGGGAAGTGGAGAAAAACTGTTTTTT
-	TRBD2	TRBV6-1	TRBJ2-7	CASSPLGLAGVDEQYF	TGTGCCAGCAGCCCTCTTGGACTAGCGGGAGTGGATGAGCAGTACTTC
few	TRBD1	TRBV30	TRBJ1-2	CASSGGAGYTF	TGTGCCTCTTCAGGGGGAGCGGGCTACACCTTC
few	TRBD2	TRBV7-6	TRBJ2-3	CASSSSAGGTDTQYF	TGTGCCAGCAGCTCATCGGCGGGAGGCACAGATACGCAGTATTTT
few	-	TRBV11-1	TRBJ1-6	CASRIGRSNSPLHF	TGTGCCAGCAGAATCGGACGGAGCAATTCACCCCTCCACTTT
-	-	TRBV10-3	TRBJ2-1	CAISEFQDGNEQFF	TGTGCCATCAGTGAATTTCAGGACGGCAATGAGCAGTTCTTC
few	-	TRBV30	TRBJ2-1	CAWSRPSEQFF	TGTGCCTGGAGCAGGCCTTCTGAGCAGTTCTTC
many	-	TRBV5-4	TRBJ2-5	CASSLEGGQETQYF	TGTGCCAGCAGCTTGGAGGGCGGCCAAGAGACCCAGTACTTC
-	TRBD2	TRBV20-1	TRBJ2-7	CSARGTSGSAYEQYF	TGCAGTGCTAGAGGGACTAGCGGATCCGCCTACGAGCAGTACTTC
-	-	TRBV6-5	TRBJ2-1	CASSYSPQNEQFF	TGTGCCAGCAGTTACAGCCCCCAGAATGAGCAGTTCTTC
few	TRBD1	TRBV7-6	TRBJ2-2	CASSLRQGLELFF	TGTGCCAGCAGCCTAAGACAGGGCTTGGAGCTGTTTTTT
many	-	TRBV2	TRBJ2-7	CASSDTLASRYEQYF	TGTGCCAGCAGTGATACTCTAGCAAGTCGGTACGAGCAGTACTTC
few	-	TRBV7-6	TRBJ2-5	CASSLGGRQMETQYF	TGTGCCAGCAGCTTAGGGGGACGGCAGATGGAGACCCAGTACTTC
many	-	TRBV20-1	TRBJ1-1	CSAREVQGGAEAFF	TGCAGTGCTAGAGAGGTTCAGGGCGGCGCTGAAGCTTTCTTT
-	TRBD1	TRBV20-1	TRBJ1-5	CSARQGAMNQPQHF	TGCAGTGCTAGACAGGGGGCTATGAATCAGCCCCAGCATTTT
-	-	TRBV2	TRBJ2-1	CASRRDGGVRDEQFF	TGTGCCAGCAGGAGGGACGGTGGAGTGAGGGATGAGCAGTTCTTC
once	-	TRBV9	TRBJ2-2	CASSVRPDTGELFF	TGTGCCAGCAGCGTACGACCTGATACCGGGGAGCTGTTTTTT
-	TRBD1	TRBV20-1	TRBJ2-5	CSARSTGGETQYF	TGCAGTGCTAGATCGACAGGGGGCGAGACCCAGTACTTC
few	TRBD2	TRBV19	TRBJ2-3	CASTIAPGLGTQYF	TGTGCCAGTACCATCGCTCCGGGACTAGGTACGCAGTATTTT